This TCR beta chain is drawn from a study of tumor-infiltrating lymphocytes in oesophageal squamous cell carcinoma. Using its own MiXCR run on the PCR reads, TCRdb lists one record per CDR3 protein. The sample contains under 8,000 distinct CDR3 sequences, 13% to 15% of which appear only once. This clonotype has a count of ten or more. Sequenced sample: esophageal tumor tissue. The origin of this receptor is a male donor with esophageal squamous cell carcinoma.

CDR3 region: CASSGRGIGSRETQYF. The CDR3 DNA reads TGTGCCAGCAGCGGAAGGGGAATCGGCAGTCGAGAGACCCAGTACTTC. This chain joins TRBV5-6 and TRBJ2-5; the D gene is possibly TRBD1 (5 bases). This CDR3 is 16 amino acids long. V dropped 4 bases and J dropped 4 bases, with 20 bases sitting between them. CDR1 is SGHDT and CDR2 is YYEEEE in the germline V gene.